The next 30 T cell receptor beta chains were all read from a single sample in a study of blood T cells in healthy people across ages. Using a J-beta primer mix together with a sample-barcoded 5' primer, a second PCR was run for about 6 to 11 cycles. TCRdb re-derived calls from the 5' RACE reads in MiXCR, one entry per CDR3 protein. Of over 950,000 distinct CDR3 sequences in the sample, 35% to 40% are singletons; the top ten hold around 13%. The sequenced material came from blood. The source of these receptors is a man younger than 30 in good health.

The chain joins TRBV4-2 to TRBJ2-1; D gene uncertain. This CDR3 region has 16 residues. In germline, CDR1 is LGHNA, CDR2 YNFKEQ. Trimming took 0 bases from V and 0 from J, leaving 9 bases between them. Here the CDR3 reads CASSQESLSSYNEQFF. In DNA form, the CDR3 reads TGTGCCAGCAGCCAAGAATCGCTTAGCTCCTACAATGAGCAGTTCTTC.

The V call is TRBV7-9, the J call TRBJ2-1; 9 nucleotides agree with TRBD1. The assigned J gene may be wrong: the sequence end matches TRBJ2-7 better. This CDR3 region has 14 residues. Germline values: CDR1 SEHNR, CDR2 FQNEAQ (reference sequence). The CDR3 sequence: CASSGTGSRNEQYF. For the CDR3, the DNA is TGTGCCAGCAGCGGGACAGGGAGTAGAAATGAGCAGTACTTC.

On this clonotype itself: A much larger clone is a single base away; this may be a read error. This chain links TRBV20-1 with TRBJ1-1; D ambiguous. This CDR3 contains 10 residues. The V end lost 5 bases, the J end lost 10 bases, and 11 bases lay between the germline ends. CDR1 DFQATT and CDR2 SNEGSKA come from the germline V gene (reference sequence). The CDR3 reads CSAQQAGAFF. The CDR3 bases are TGCAGTGCTCAGCAGGCGGGAGCTTTCTTT.

V and J are TRBV7-9 and TRBJ2-2; 7 bases map to TRBD1. Germline assignment: CDR1 SEHNR and CDR2 FQNEAQ (reference sequence). V gave up 5 bases and J gave up 1 base; unmatched junction bases: 7. The length of the CDR3 is 16 residues. This CDR3 reads CASSPRGPGNTGELFF. CDR3 nucleotide sequence: TGTGCCAGCAGCCCAAGGGGGCCAGGGAACACCGGGGAGCTGTTTTTT.

The CDR3 coding sequence is TGTGCCATCAGTGACCATGGGGGGCTCTACAATGAGCAGTTCTTC. Translated: CAISDHGGLYNEQFF. The genes are TRBV10-3 and TRBJ2-1; tentatively, D is TRBD1 or TRBD2 (6 bases each). Per germline, CDR1 ENHRY and CDR2 SYGVKD. Trimming took 3 bases from V and 3 from J, leaving 12 bases between them. This CDR3 comprises 15 residues.

The chain employs TRBV7-2 and TRBJ1-1; 8 bases match TRBD1. The CDR3 consists of 12 residues. V lost 7 bases to trimming and J lost 8 bases; unmatched junction nucleotides: 6. Looked up from germline, CDR1 is SGHTA and CDR2 is FQGNSA. In nucleotides, the CDR3 is TGTGCCAGCACAAACACAGGGGGGGAAGCTTTCTTT. Its protein product is CASTNTGGEAFF.

Comments on this clonotype: This clone may be a read error of a much larger clone one base away. The chain joins TRBV4-2 to TRBJ2-7, with a weak D call TRBD2 (6 bases). Germline CDR1 LGHNA, CDR2 YNFKEQ. The V and J ends lost 0 bases and 10 bases respectively, with 19 bases between them. This CDR3 contains 15 residues. This CDR3 reads CASSQDPDYQEIQYF. The CDR3 region has the DNA TGTGCCAGCAGCCAAGATCCGGACTACCAAGAGATCCAGTACTTC.

This clonotype has just one count. Compared with germline, one end of the junction differs, possibly owing to a read error. This chain uses TRBV7-7 with TRBJ2-1, with 7 bases lining up with TRBD1. The CDR3 extends over 15 amino acids. CDR1 is SSHAT and CDR2 is FNYEAQ in the germline V gene (reference sequence). CDR3 protein: CASSLGETGTDEQFF. In DNA, the CDR3 is TGTGCTAGCAGCTTAGGCGAGACAGGGACGGATGAGCAGTTCTTC.

This clonotype appeared once. The chain couples TRBV10-3 to TRBJ1-2, with 7 positions matching TRBD1. Trimming at V came to 11 bases and at J to 8 bases, leaving 8 bases not matched to a gene. The V gene's germline CDR1 is ENHRY and CDR2 SYGVKD. CDR3 length: 11 residues. CDR3 DNA sequence: TGTGCCTTGAGACAGGGCGGCGGCTACACCTTC. Translation: CALRQGGGYTF.

This clonotype was observed a handful of times. This chain joins TRBV15 and TRBJ2-3, with 7 bases aligning to TRBD1. The J segment lost 2 bases and the V segment lost 1 base, leaving 6 bases of the junction unmatched. Germline CDR1 LNHNV, CDR2 YYDKDF (reference sequence). The CDR3 covers 16 residues. In DNA form, the CDR3 reads TGTGCCACCAGCAGAGTAGACAGGGTCATCACAGATACGCAGTATTTT. It encodes CATSRVDRVITDTQYF.

J is TRBJ1-1 and V is TRBV5-1; TRBD1 matches at 10 bases. V trimming: 6 bases; J trimming: 11 bases; junction bases outside the gene matches: 10. Germline V gene data show CDR1 as SGHRS and CDR2 as YFSETQ. CDR3 length equals 13 residues. The CDR3 nucleotides are TGCGCCAGCACCGGGACAGGGGCTGAACCGGCTTTCTTT. This codes for CASTGTGAEPAFF.

The rearrangement joins TRBV7-2 to TRBJ2-5, with a weak D call TRBD2 (7 bases). V lost 5 bases to trimming and J lost 5 bases, with 12 bases between them. The CDR3 covers 13 residues. CDR1 is SGHTA, CDR2 FQGNSA, per germline. CDR3 in amino acids: CASSPGGPETQYF. As DNA, the CDR3 is TGTGCCAGCAGCCCGGGGGGCCCGGAGACCCAGTACTTC.

CDR3 coding DNA: TGTGCCATCAGTGAGCCTTCCGGACAGGGGGTTTCAATTGGCTACACCTTC. Protein product: CAISEPSGQGVSIGYTF. This chain links TRBV10-3 with TRBJ1-2; TRBD1 matches at 10 bases. The CDR3 is made up of 17 amino acids. V dropped 2 bases and J dropped 7; count of bases not matched to a gene: 13. Germline loops: CDR1 ENHRY, CDR2 SYGVKD.

The chain links TRBV7-2 to TRBJ1-2; no clear D gene. CDR3 length: 12 amino acids. V was shortened by 1 base and J by 8 bases, with 8 bases between the two germline ends. CDR1 SGHTA and CDR2 FQGNSA come from the germline V gene. The CDR3 protein is CASSLEFGGYTF. CDR3 nucleotide sequence: TGTGCCAGCAGCTTAGAATTCGGGGGCTACACCTTC.

This sequence joins TRBV28 and TRBJ2-3; perhaps TRBD1 as D (5 bases). The CDR3 sequence is 16 residues long. CDR1 is MDHEN, CDR2 SYDVKM, per germline. The germline V and J ends were trimmed by 5 bases and 0 bases, with 15 bases remaining between them. This CDR3 is CASSLTADTSTDTQYF. For the CDR3, the DNA is TGTGCCAGCAGTCTGACAGCTGATACTAGCACAGATACGCAGTATTTT.

J is TRBJ2-7 and V is TRBV3-1; 8 bases align to TRBD1. The CDR3 runs to 15 residues. The trim removed 0 bases at V and 2 bases at J, leaving 3 bases unmatched. The germline V gene has CDR1 LGHDT and CDR2 YNNKEL (reference sequence). CDR3 DNA: TGTGCCAGCAGCCAAGAGCCGACAGGGGCCTACGAGCAGTACTTC. This translates into CASSQEPTGAYEQYF.

This clonotype was seen a handful of times. The chain couples TRBV29-1 to TRBJ1-2, with D possibly matching TRBD1 (6 bases). The CDR3 contains 12 residues. Germline CDR1 is SQVTM and CDR2 is ANQGSEA. Trimming shortened V by 5 bases and J by 5 bases, and 12 bases separated the two germline ends. For the CDR3, the DNA is TGCAGCGTTCGGACAGAGCATTATGGCTACACCTTC. This gives the protein CSVRTEHYGYTF.

The chain employs TRBV4-3 and TRBJ2-4; D remains unclear. Germline V gives CDR1 LGHNA, CDR2 YSLEER. Trimming stripped 0 bases from V and 13 bases from J, with 16 bases between. The CDR3 is 14 amino acids. The CDR3 bases are TGCGCCAGCAGCCAAGATCCTGAGATCAATGAGCAGTACTTC. Translated: CASSQDPEINEQYF.

This clonotype has a handful of counts. The chain couples TRBV5-1 to TRBJ2-1; 8 bases fit TRBD1. Germline loops: CDR1 SGHRS, CDR2 YFSETQ. This CDR3 contains 15 residues. Germline trimming cut 4 bases from V and 5 bases from J; bases unmatched to any gene: 8. The DNA for the CDR3 is TGCGCCAGCAGCAATCCAGGGGGCTGGGACAATGAGCAGTTCTTC. Translating gives CASSNPGGWDNEQFF.

The chain employs TRBV4-2 and TRBJ1-1, with D uncertain. Trimming took off 1 base at V and 2 bases at J, with 8 bases between the two ends. The germline CDR1 and CDR2 sequences are LGHNA and YNFKEQ. The CDR3 is 14 residues long. CDR3 protein: CASSQAQRNTEAFF. The CDR3 nucleotides read TGTGCCAGCAGCCAAGCCCAACGAAACACTGAAGCTTTCTTT.

The rearrangement joins TRBV20-1 to TRBJ1-1; TRBD1 matches at 9 bases. V shed 7 bases and J 6 bases; nucleotides not matched to a gene: 12. Per germline, CDR1 DFQATT and CDR2 SNEGSKA (reference sequence). The CDR3 covers 14 residues. CDR3 in amino acids: CSVKTGTGISEAFF. The CDR3 nucleotides read TGCAGTGTCAAAACCGGGACAGGGATCTCTGAAGCTTTCTTT.

The chain carries TRBV24-1 and TRBJ1-1, with D maybe TRBD1 (5 bases). Per the germline V gene, CDR1 is KGHDR and CDR2 is SFDVKD. The CDR3 runs 12 residues. V was cut by 9 bases and J by 8 bases, with 15 bases left in between. CDR3 amino acids: CATQGGSSEAFF. CDR3 DNA sequence: TGTGCCACCCAGGGAGGTTCGTCGGAAGCTTTCTTT.

The chain couples TRBV14 to TRBJ1-2; unclear D gene. Between the trimmed V and J ends, which lost 0 bases and 4 bases, there was a span of 12 bases. Germline lookup yields CDR1 SGHDN and CDR2 FVKESK. The CDR3 length is 15 residues. This chain's CDR3 is CASSQDPWGSYGYTF. CDR3 nucleotide sequence: TGTGCCAGCAGCCAAGATCCTTGGGGATCCTATGGCTACACCTTC. Full variable domain (rest looked up from reference TRBV14 and TRBJ1-2): EAGVTQFPSHSVIEKGQTVTLRCDPISGHDNLYWYRRVMGKEIKFLLHFVKESKQDESGMPNNRFLAERTGGTYSTLKVQPAELEDSGVYFCASSQDPWGSYGYTFGSGTRLTVV.

The chain joins TRBV7-2 to TRBJ1-2; TRBD1 agrees at 7 bases. CDR1 is SGHTA and CDR2 is FQGNSA in the germline V gene. The length of the CDR3 is 13 residues. V shed 10 bases, J shed 3 bases, and the junction held 8 bases outside the gene matches. CDR3 in DNA: TGTGCCATCGAAAAGGGGGCCGACTATGGCTACACCTTC. Translation gives CAIEKGADYGYTF.

The chain has TRBV20-1 and TRBJ2-1; D unresolved. Deletions cut 0 bases from V and 0 bases from J, with 9 bases between. CDR1 is DFQATT, CDR2 SNEGSKA, per germline (reference sequence). The CDR3 has 15 residues. CDR3 protein: CSARDRRLSYNEQFF. CDR3 DNA: TGCAGTGCTAGAGATAGGAGACTCTCCTACAATGAGCAGTTCTTC.

This sequence joins TRBV18 and TRBJ1-2; no reliable D call. Germline V gives CDR1 KGHSH, CDR2 LQKENI. This CDR3 has 15 amino acids. Trimming pared 0 bases from V and 4 bases from J, leaving 12 bases between. CDR3 nucleotide sequence: TGTGCCAGCTCACCACCGATTCTGAATTTCTATGGCTACACCTTC. It is translated as CASSPPILNFYGYTF.

The chain carries TRBV7-2 and TRBJ1-5; D is unresolved. CDR1 and CDR2 from the germline V gene are SGHTA and FQGNSA. The germline V and J ends were trimmed by 5 bases and 2 bases, with 28 bases remaining between them. The CDR3 sequence is 20 residues long. This CDR3 is CASSLNPDKYTGFGNQPQHF. CDR3 in DNA: TGTGCCAGCAGCCTCAACCCTGACAAGTATACGGGGTTTGGCAATCAGCCCCAGCATTTT.

The chain employs TRBV6-4 and TRBJ1-1, with TRBD1 matching over 9 bases. After removal of 4 bases from V and 6 bases from J, the junction contained 6 bases not matched to a gene. This CDR3 comprises 14 residues. CDR1 and CDR2 from the germline V gene are MRHNA and SNTAGT. Here the CDR3 DNA reads TGTGCCAGCAGTGTCGGGACAGGGTCTTCTGAAGCTTTCTTT. It encodes CASSVGTGSSEAFF.

The chain uses TRBV10-3 and TRBJ1-1; tentative D call: TRBD1 (5 bases). V lost 5 bases and J 3 bases, leaving 13 bases between the germline ends. CDR1 and CDR2 from the germline V gene are ENHRY and SYGVKD. The length of the CDR3 is 14 residues. CDR3 in amino acids: CAISRGELDTEAFF. In nucleotides, the CDR3 is TGTGCCATCAGTCGGGGCGAATTGGACACTGAAGCTTTCTTT.

The genes are TRBV6-2 or TRBV6-3 and TRBJ2-7; TRBD1 aligns across 7 bases. Germline-derived CDR1 and CDR2 are MNHEY and SVGEGT. This CDR3 region has 13 residues. V gave up 7 bases and J gave up 3 bases; unmatched junction bases: 6. The CDR3 sequence is CASTRQGFYEQYF. Here the CDR3 DNA reads TGTGCCAGCACCCGACAGGGTTTCTACGAGCAGTACTTC.